These 29 T cell receptor beta chains originate from one sample sequenced in a study of beta chain features in type 1 diabetes. Expressed TCRB transcripts were sequenced, since all the RNA that had been isolated was reverse transcribed. Assay used: immunoSEQ multiplex PCR; TCRdb lists only in-frame clones, some missing. The sample lists almost 350,000 clones; roughly a fifth were seen once. Sequences were obtained from naive CD4+ T cells from blood. These receptor sequences come from a young woman in good health.

This clone came up a few times. V usage is TRBV5-1 and J usage is TRBJ2-6, with TRBD1 as a possible D gene (5 bases). Trimming stripped 4 bases from V and 0 bases from J, with 8 bases between. The CDR3 spans 15 residues. The germline V gene has CDR1 SGHRS and CDR2 YFSETQ. Written as DNA, the CDR3 is TGCGCCAGCAGCCCTGACAGCTCTGGGGCCAACGTCCTGACTTTC. Residues: CASSPDSSGANVLTF.

The chain links TRBV30 to TRBJ1-6, with D possibly being TRBD1 (5 bases). V lost 0 bases, J lost 7 bases, and 10 bases lay in between. CDR1 and CDR2 (germline): GTSNPN, SVGIG (reference sequence). The CDR3 runs 14 residues. This chain's CDR3 is CAWSVRVRNSPLHF. CDR3 sequence (DNA): TGTGCCTGGAGTGTCAGGGTTAGGAATTCACCCCTCCACTTT.

This clone was detected once. This rearrangement joins TRBV30 to TRBJ2-7; D might be TRBD1 (6 bases). The CDR3 covers 12 residues. Trimming took 2 bases from V and 4 from J, leaving 9 bases between them. Germline CDR1 and CDR2: GTSNPN and SVGIG (reference sequence). For the CDR3, the DNA is TGTGCCTGGAGTTACACAGGGTACGAGCAGTACTTC. This translates into CAWSYTGYEQYF.

This clone was found a few times. A junction end diverges from the germline sequence, so it may reflect a read error. The chain joins TRBV7-7 to TRBJ2-3; D may be TRBD1 (6 bases). CDR1 and CDR2 from the germline V gene are SSHAT and FNYEAQ (reference sequence). The length of the CDR3 is 16 residues. The CDR3 nucleotides read TGTGCTAGCAGCCCCGGGACACCTTGGGCCACAGATACGCAGTATTTT. This translates into CASSPGTPWATDTQYF. Full variable domain (missing parts from reference TRBV7-7 and TRBJ2-3): GAGVSQSPRYKVTKRGQDVTLRCDPISSHATLYWYQQALGQGPEFLTYFNYEAQPDKSGLPSDRFSAERPEGSISTLTIQRTEQRDSAMYRCASSPGTPWATDTQYFGPGTRLTVL.

The chain joins TRBV5-1 to TRBJ2-5; 9 bases agree with TRBD2. Germline-derived CDR1 and CDR2 are SGHRS and YFSETQ. The J segment lost 3 bases and the V segment lost 7 bases, leaving 10 bases of the junction unmatched. This CDR3 is built from 15 residues. The chain's CDR3 is CASLAEVAGEETQYF. DNA of the CDR3: TGCGCCAGCTTGGCGGAGGTAGCGGGAGAAGAGACCCAGTACTTC.

The chain joins TRBV4-1 to TRBJ1-4, with D unclear. Germline CDR1 is MGHRA and CDR2 is YSYEKL. V lost 1 base, J lost 14 bases, and 14 bases lay in between. This CDR3 spans 13 amino acids. The CDR3 sequence: CASSQVGGGSLFF. In DNA form, the CDR3 reads TGCGCCAGCAGCCAAGTGGGTGGAGGGAGCCTGTTTTTT.

The chain uses TRBV28 and TRBJ1-2; 7 bases agree with TRBD1. V lost 7 bases to trimming and J lost 2 bases; unmatched junction nucleotides: 13. CDR1 and CDR2 (germline): MDHEN, SYDVKM. CDR3 length: 16 amino acids. As DNA, the CDR3 is TGTGCCAGCAAGCCTGCAGCAGGGGGGAGGAACTATGGCTACACCTTC. This encodes CASKPAAGGRNYGYTF.

This rearrangement joins TRBV23-1 to TRBJ2-2; 7 bases are shared with TRBD2. TRBV23-1 has ORF status, its function being uncertain. Trimming took 0 bases from V and 3 from J; bases not matched to a gene: 7. The CDR3 covers 17 residues. CDR3 nucleotide sequence: TGCGCCAGCAGTCAATCACGAGGGAGGGCGGACACCGGGGAGCTGTTTTTT. The encoded protein is CASSQSRGRADTGELFF.

The chain joins TRBV5-6 to TRBJ2-7, with TRBD1 matching 8 bases. From germline, CDR1 is SGHDT and CDR2 YYEEEE. The CDR3 has 15 amino acids. V lost 8 bases, J lost 6 bases, and 16 bases stayed unmatched. CDR3 loop: CARAEVGQGQVEQYF. The CDR3 nucleotides read TGTGCCAGAGCCGAGGTAGGCCAGGGACAGGTCGAGCAGTACTTC.

This chain's CDR3 is CASSLGLRTGGFNEQFF. The CDR3 bases are TGCGCCAGCAGCTTGGGTCTTAGGACAGGGGGCTTTAATGAGCAGTTCTTC. This rearrangement joins TRBV5-1 to TRBJ2-1, with 11 bases matching TRBD1. Germline V CDR1 and CDR2: SGHRS, YFSETQ. The CDR3 has 17 residues. With V trimmed by 0 bases and J by 7 bases, 9 bases remained unmatched.

This clone was seen a handful of times. The chain employs TRBV9 and TRBJ1-1; tentatively, D is TRBD1 (5 bases). Per germline, CDR1 SGDLS and CDR2 YYNGEE. The V end lost 0 bases, the J end lost 0 bases, and 9 bases lay between the germline ends. This CDR3 is 15 amino acids long. The CDR3 DNA is TGTGCCAGCAGCGTAGGCAGGGACTTGAACACTGAAGCTTTCTTT. It is translated as CASSVGRDLNTEAFF.

This sequence joins TRBV27 and TRBJ1-5, with 9 positions matching TRBD1. CDR1 and CDR2 from the germline V gene are MNHEY and SMNVEV (reference sequence). The CDR3 is 14 amino acids. The V segment lost 4 bases and the J segment 7 bases; nucleotides outside the gene matches: 5. The CDR3 loop reads CASSSGQGSQPQHF. In DNA form, the CDR3 reads TGTGCCAGCAGTTCGGGACAGGGCAGCCAGCCCCAGCATTTT.

There are a few counts of this clone. The chain couples TRBV9 to TRBJ2-7; 13 positions match TRBD2. V gave up 3 bases and J gave up 7 bases; unmatched junction bases: 7. The germline CDR1 and CDR2 sequences are SGDLS and YYNGEE. This CDR3 has 15 residues. The CDR3 is CASSAGLAGAGEQYF. CDR3 in DNA: TGTGCCAGCAGCGCAGGACTAGCGGGAGCGGGGGAGCAGTACTTC.

This clone occurred once. The rearrangement links TRBV9 to TRBJ1-4; TRBD1 might be the D (6 bases). This CDR3 is built from 15 residues. V was shortened by 4 bases and J by 7 bases, with 17 bases between the two germline ends. CDR1 is SGDLS and CDR2 is YYNGEE in the germline V gene. The DNA of the CDR3 is TGTGCCAGCAGCATAAGAGGGACACGCGGTGAAAAACTGTTTTTT. Translated: CASSIRGTRGEKLFF.

In this sample, this clone turned up a few times. Additional DNA sequences in this sample encode the identical CDR3. V usage is TRBV29-1 and J usage is TRBJ2-5; TRBD1 matches 8 bases. The J segment lost 2 bases and the V segment lost 7 bases, leaving 3 bases of the junction unmatched. The germline gives CDR1 SQVTM, CDR2 ANQGSEA. The CDR3 spans 12 residues. The chain's CDR3 is CSGGQGQETQYF. In DNA form, the CDR3 reads TGCAGCGGCGGACAGGGACAAGAGACCCAGTACTTC.

This rearrangement joins TRBV4-2 to TRBJ2-1; TRBD2 matches at 12 bases. The CDR3 length is 15 residues. Trimming cost V 6 bases and J 7 bases; bases outside gene matches: 7. Germline lookup yields CDR1 LGHNA and CDR2 YNFKEQ. The CDR3: CASRPLAGGVNEQFF. The DNA of the CDR3 is TGTGCCAGCAGGCCACTAGCGGGGGGCGTTAATGAGCAGTTCTTC.

The chain employs TRBV5-6 and TRBJ2-5, with TRBD1 identical over 10 bases. V lost 1 base and J lost 4; bases outside the gene matches: 7. CDR3 length: 16 residues. Germline loops: CDR1 SGHDT, CDR2 YYEEEE. CDR3 protein: CASSLYGTGDAETQYF. CDR3 in DNA: TGTGCCAGCAGCTTGTACGGGACAGGGGACGCAGAGACCCAGTACTTC.

The chain couples TRBV30 to TRBJ2-1; D ambiguous. The V end lost 0 bases, the J end lost 9 bases, and 9 bases lay between the germline ends. Germline V gene lookup returns CDR1 GTSNPN and CDR2 SVGIG (reference sequence). This CDR3 spans 12 amino acids. The CDR3, as DNA: TGTGCCTGGAGTGTACGGGTATCTGAGCAGTTCTTC. Translation gives CAWSVRVSEQFF.

The genes are TRBV9 and TRBJ2-3; 9 nucleotides line up with TRBD2. The trim removed 0 bases at V and 4 bases at J, leaving 6 bases unmatched. CDR3 length: 16 amino acids. CDR1 is SGDLS, CDR2 YYNGEE, per germline. The CDR3 is CASSVGVAGDPDTQYF. Written as DNA, the CDR3 is TGTGCCAGCAGCGTAGGTGTAGCGGGAGACCCAGATACGCAGTATTTT.

V usage is TRBV15 and J usage is TRBJ1-2, with 7 bases identical to TRBD1. The V segment lost 4 bases and the J segment 8 bases; nucleotides outside the gene matches: 16. Germline CDR1 and CDR2: LNHNV and YYDKDF (reference sequence). This CDR3 is built from 16 residues. This CDR3 reads CATSTRMTGNDGGYTF. In DNA, the CDR3 is TGTGCCACCAGCACCCGAATGACAGGGAACGATGGGGGCTACACCTTC.

The chain joins TRBV12-5 to TRBJ2-7; 10 bases are shared with TRBD2. In germline, CDR1 is LGHNT, CDR2 FRNRAP. The V segment lost 6 bases and the J segment 2 bases; nucleotides outside the gene matches: 16. The CDR3 contains 18 residues. CDR3 in amino acids: CASGSVLTSGTGAYEQYF. The CDR3 DNA sequence: TGTGCTAGTGGCTCCGTCCTAACTAGCGGGACCGGGGCCTACGAGCAGTACTTC.

A few counts support this clone. The chain is built from TRBV15 and TRBJ2-5, with TRBD1 matching over 8 bases. The CDR3 consists of 14 residues. Per the germline V gene, CDR1 is LNHNV and CDR2 is YYDKDF (reference sequence). V lost 7 bases to trimming and J lost 4 bases; unmatched junction nucleotides: 8. CDR3 sequence: CATTRDQGAETQYF. The CDR3 DNA sequence: TGTGCCACCACTCGCGACCAGGGGGCAGAGACCCAGTACTTC. Full variable domain (missing parts from reference TRBV15 and TRBJ2-5): DAMVIQNPRYQVTQFGKPVTLSCSQTLNHNVMYWYQQKSSQAPKLLFHYYDKDFNNEADTPDNFQSRRPNTSFCFLDIRSPGLGDTAMYLCATTRDQGAETQYFGPGTRLLVL.

This clone was observed a handful of times. The chain couples TRBV7-3 to TRBJ2-1, with D possibly being TRBD2 (7 bases). The CDR3 extends over 16 amino acids. Germline-derived CDR1 and CDR2 are SGHTA and FQGTGA. The ends were cut back, 5 bases at V and 9 bases at J, with 23 bases in the middle. CDR3 region: CASSALPGGYGGEQFF. The CDR3 coding sequence is TGTGCCAGCAGCGCCCTGCCGGGGGGCTACGGCGGTGAGCAGTTCTTC.

This clone was seen a handful of times. The rearrangement uses TRBV6-6 and TRBJ2-7; no definite D call. There are 13 residues in the CDR3. Per germline, CDR1 MNHNY and CDR2 SVGAGI (reference sequence). V shed 9 bases and J shed 5 bases, with 17 bases lying between them. The CDR3 loop reads CASQLPGGDEQYF. Written as DNA, the CDR3 is TGTGCCAGTCAACTCCCCGGCGGCGACGAGCAGTACTTC.

In its sample, this clone was seen a few times. The chain recombines TRBV29-1 with TRBJ1-1; a weak D match, TRBD1 (5 bases). The germline V gene encodes CDR1 SQVTM and CDR2 ANQGSEA. V dropped 7 bases and J dropped 2 bases, with 17 bases sitting between them. This CDR3 contains 14 residues. The chain's CDR3 is CSAARDSPNTEAFF. CDR3 DNA sequence: TGCAGCGCCGCCCGGGACTCTCCAAACACTGAAGCTTTCTTT.

For the CDR3, the DNA is TGTGCCAGCACTACCGGGTCTGAAGCTTTCTTT. This codes for CASTTGSEAFF. The chain carries TRBV6-5 and TRBJ1-1; D gene ambiguous. This CDR3 is 11 amino acids long. Trimming shortened V by 7 bases and J by 6 bases, and 9 bases separated the two germline ends. CDR1 is MNHEY, CDR2 SVGAGI, per germline.

This clone appeared a few times. This chain links TRBV18 with TRBJ2-7; 7 bases agree with TRBD1. Germline CDR1 is KGHSH and CDR2 is LQKENI. V shed 2 bases, J shed 2 bases, and the junction held 3 bases outside the gene matches. This CDR3 spans 14 amino acids. CDR3 coding DNA: TGTGCCAGCTCACCAGAGACAGGGCCCTACGAGCAGTACTTC. Encoded protein: CASSPETGPYEQYF.

This clone was detected only a few times. This sequence joins TRBV4-2 and TRBJ2-1; D perhaps matches TRBD2 (6 bases). CDR1 and CDR2 (germline): LGHNA, YNFKEQ. The CDR3 covers 17 residues. The germline V and J ends were trimmed by 0 bases and 0 bases, with 12 bases remaining between them. CDR3 loop: CASSQDFRGSSYNEQFF. The CDR3 nucleotides are TGTGCCAGCAGCCAAGATTTTCGGGGGAGCTCCTACAATGAGCAGTTCTTC.

The rearrangement uses TRBV5-4 and TRBJ2-5; TRBD1 aligns across 7 bases. Germline assignment: CDR1 SGHNT and CDR2 YYREEE (reference sequence). The CDR3 runs to 14 residues. V lost 6 bases, J lost 3 bases, and 8 bases stayed unmatched. The CDR3: CASTSKQGKETQYF. CDR3 in DNA: TGTGCCAGCACCTCAAAACAGGGGAAAGAGACCCAGTACTTC.